This T cell receptor beta chain stems from a study of high-grade serous ovarian cancer treatment subgroups. Study details: On average, around 15,000 reads and 6,000 to 8,000 unique TCR beta rearrangements were obtained per sample.

Per the germline V gene, CDR1 is ENHRY and CDR2 is SYGVKD. V dropped 0 bases and J dropped 4; count of bases not matched to a gene: 3. CDR3 length equals 15 residues. The data were produced by immunoSEQ multiplex PCR, yet TCRdb's version contains in-frame clones alone and is incomplete. The table records 10,000 or so clones, approximately 79% of them present only once. Tumor samples were obtained before definitive surgery or chemotherapy. The source of this sequence is a human donor with high-grade serous ovarian cancer. The sequenced material came from tumor tissue. The chain has TRBV10-3 and TRBJ2-1; 7 bases are a match to TRBD1. The CDR3 nucleotides are TGTGCCATCAGTGAGTCGGGACAGCAATACAATGAGCAGTTCTTC. Protein: CAISESGQQYNEQFF.